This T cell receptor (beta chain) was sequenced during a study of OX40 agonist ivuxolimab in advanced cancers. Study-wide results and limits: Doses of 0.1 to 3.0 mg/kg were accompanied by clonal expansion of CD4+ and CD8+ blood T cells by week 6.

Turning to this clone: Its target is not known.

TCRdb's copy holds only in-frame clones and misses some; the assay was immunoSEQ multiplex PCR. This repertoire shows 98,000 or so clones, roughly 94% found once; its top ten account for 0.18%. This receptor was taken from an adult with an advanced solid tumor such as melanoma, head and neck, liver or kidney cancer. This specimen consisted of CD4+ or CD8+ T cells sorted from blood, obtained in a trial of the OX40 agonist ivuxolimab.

CDR3 protein: CASSLGKGFGKKLFF. The CDR3, as DNA: TGTGCCAGCAGCTTGGGGAAGGGTTTCGGAAAAAAACTGTTTTTT. The V and J genes are TRBV5-6 and TRBJ1-4; D is unclear. Trimming took off 0 bases at V and 9 bases at J, with 15 bases between the two ends. Germline CDR1 reads SGHDT; CDR2 reads YYEEEE. This CDR3 contains 15 residues.